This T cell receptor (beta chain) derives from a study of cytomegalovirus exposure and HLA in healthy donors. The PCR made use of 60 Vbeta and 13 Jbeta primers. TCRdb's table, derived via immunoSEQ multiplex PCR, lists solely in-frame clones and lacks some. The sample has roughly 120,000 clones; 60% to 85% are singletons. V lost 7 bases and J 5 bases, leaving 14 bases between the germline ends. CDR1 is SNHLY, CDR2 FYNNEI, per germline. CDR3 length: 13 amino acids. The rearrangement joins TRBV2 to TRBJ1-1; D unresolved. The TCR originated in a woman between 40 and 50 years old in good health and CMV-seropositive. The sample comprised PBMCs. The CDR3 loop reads CASTLDGWTEAFF. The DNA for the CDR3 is TGTGCCAGCACGTTAGATGGTTGGACTGAAGCTTTCTTT.